The present T cell receptor beta chain was sequenced within a study of shared clonotypes between healthy human individuals. Overall study: Donors, aged 18 to 49, were two women and a few men.

This CDR3 is built from 14 residues. The ends lost 5 bases at V and 3 bases at J; junction bases unmatched: 4. Germline CDR1 is MNHNS and CDR2 is SASEGT. As to this clone: The antigen is undetermined.

Points from the study as a whole: Researchers sampled only blood; tissue repertoires likely differ.

Sequencing used immunoSEQ multiplex PCR; TCRdb keeps in-frame clones, though not all of them. This table holds 2 million to 2.5 million clones, approximately 93% found once. Specimen: naive CD4+ T cells from PBMCs. The subset denotes: CD45RA+ positively selected. The V gene is TRBV6-1, the J gene TRBJ2-7; 10 bases are shared with TRBD2. The TCR sequence derives from a man younger than 35 in good health. Some clones in this sample may be carry-over from other donors' samples. The CDR3 nucleotides are TGTGCCAGCAGTTCTGGACTAGCGGTCTACGAGCAGTACTTC. Translated: CASSSGLAVYEQYF.